A selection of T cell receptor beta chains follows, all from one sample in a study of HIV-infected patients and healthy controls. TCRdb passed the 5' RACE reads through MiXCR, listing each CDR3 protein once. The data show over 15,000 distinct CDR3 sequences, with approximately 7% seen just once and 6.5% to 9.5% held by the top ten. Sample: blood. The receptors shown here come from an adult in good health. CDR3s include the opening cysteine and the closing phenylalanine or tryptophan. Each record gives: V gene, D gene, clone size, J gene, CDR3 protein, CDR3 DNA. D genes are given only for firm matches. The listing skips clone size in some rows; elsewhere it reads once, few, many or a size class.

v_call: TRBV7-2
d_call: TRBD2
clone_size: many
j_call: TRBJ2-3
cdr3_aa: CASSLSVLAGGSDTQYF
cdr3_nt: TGTGCCAGCAGCTTATCCGTGCTAGCGGGGGGTAGTGATACGCAGTATTTT

v_call: TRBV20-1
d_call: NA
clone_size: many
j_call: TRBJ1-3
cdr3_aa: CSASQGTISGNTIYF
cdr3_nt: TGCAGTGCTAGTCAAGGGACGATATCAGGAAACACCATATATTTT

v_call: TRBV7-4
d_call: NA
clone_size: many
j_call: TRBJ1-2
cdr3_aa: CASSLVRGRNYGYTF
cdr3_nt: TGTGCCAGCAGCTTAGTCAGGGGCCGAAACTATGGCTACACCTTC

v_call: TRBV5-4
d_call: TRBD2
clone_size: many
j_call: TRBJ2-7
cdr3_aa: CASAPYGGADEQYF
cdr3_nt: TGTGCCAGCGCCCCCTACGGGGGGGCAGACGAGCAGTACTTC

v_call: TRBV27
d_call: TRBD2
clone_size: many
j_call: TRBJ2-1
cdr3_aa: CASSLAPSGSLGNEQFF
cdr3_nt: TGTGCCAGCAGTTTGGCCCCTAGCGGGAGTTTGGGCAATGAGCAGTTCTTC

v_call: TRBV3-1
d_call: NA
clone_size: many
j_call: TRBJ1-2
cdr3_aa: CASSQDSAGRSTWGYGYTF
cdr3_nt: TGTGCCAGCAGCCAAGATTCGGCCGGACGGTCTACCTGGGGCTATGGCTACACCTTC

v_call: TRBV12-3/TRBV12-4
d_call: NA
clone_size: many
j_call: TRBJ1-6
cdr3_aa: CASSREDSPLHF
cdr3_nt: TGTGCCAGCAGCAGGGAGGATTCACCCCTCCACTTT

v_call: TRBV12-3/TRBV12-4
d_call: NA
clone_size: many
j_call: TRBJ2-4
cdr3_aa: CASSSVAGLAKNIQYF
cdr3_nt: TGTGCCAGCAGTTCGGTGGCGGGGCTAGCCAAAAACATTCAGTACTTC

v_call: TRBV5-1
d_call: NA
clone_size: many
j_call: TRBJ1-1
cdr3_aa: CASTAGLLGTEAFF
cdr3_nt: TGCGCCAGCACCGCAGGGCTATTAGGCACTGAAGCTTTCTTT

v_call: TRBV19
d_call: NA
clone_size: many
j_call: TRBJ1-5
cdr3_aa: CASSPRTGTGPQHF
cdr3_nt: TGTGCCAGTAGTCCAAGGACGGGAACAGGGCCCCAGCATTTT

v_call: TRBV20-1
d_call: NA
clone_size: medium-sized
j_call: TRBJ1-1
cdr3_aa: CSARDFGETEAFF
cdr3_nt: TGCAGTGCTAGAGATTTTGGGGAAACTGAAGCTTTCTTT

v_call: TRBV7-2
d_call: NA
clone_size: medium-sized
j_call: TRBJ2-5
cdr3_aa: CASSLGRHQETQYF
cdr3_nt: TGTGCCAGCAGTCTGGGACGCCACCAAGAGACCCAGTACTTC

v_call: TRBV30
d_call: NA
clone_size: medium-sized
j_call: TRBJ1-1
cdr3_aa: CAWSRGAGMNTEAFF
cdr3_nt: TGTGCCTGGAGTAGGGGGGCAGGGATGAACACTGAAGCTTTCTTT

v_call: TRBV4-3
d_call: NA
clone_size: NA
j_call: TRBJ2-3
cdr3_aa: CASSQANTQYF
cdr3_nt: TGCGCCAGCAGCCAGGCGAATACGCAGTATTTT

v_call: TRBV6-4
d_call: NA
clone_size: many
j_call: TRBJ1-2
cdr3_aa: CASSDSGRGYTF
cdr3_nt: TGTGCCAGCAGTGACTCGGGCAGAGGCTACACCTTC

v_call: TRBV7-2
d_call: NA
clone_size: medium-sized
j_call: TRBJ2-1
cdr3_aa: CASSRPYNEQFF
cdr3_nt: TGTGCCAGCTCCCGGCCCTACAATGAGCAGTTCTTC

v_call: TRBV7-3
d_call: TRBD1
clone_size: many
j_call: TRBJ2-1
cdr3_aa: CASSIQGQQNEQFF
cdr3_nt: TGTGCCAGCAGCATCCAGGGACAGCAAAATGAGCAGTTCTTC

v_call: TRBV4-3
d_call: NA
clone_size: few
j_call: TRBJ2-2
cdr3_aa: CASSQDQNTGELFF
cdr3_nt: TGCGCCAGCAGCCAAGACCAGAACACCGGGGAGCTGTTTTTT

v_call: TRBV10-2
d_call: NA
clone_size: many
j_call: TRBJ1-1
cdr3_aa: CASSDTDQNTEAFF
cdr3_nt: TGCGCCAGCAGTGACACAGATCAGAACACTGAAGCTTTCTTT

v_call: TRBV7-2
d_call: NA
clone_size: many
j_call: TRBJ1-2
cdr3_aa: CASSQTYISYGYTF
cdr3_nt: TGTGCCAGCAGCCAAACCTACATTTCCTATGGCTACACCTTC

v_call: TRBV6-1
d_call: TRBD1
clone_size: NA
j_call: TRBJ1-3
cdr3_aa: CASKEGASGNTIYF
cdr3_nt: TGTGCCAGCAAAGAGGGGGCATCTGGAAACACCATATATTTT

v_call: TRBV7-8
d_call: NA
clone_size: many
j_call: TRBJ2-6
cdr3_aa: CASSRWGGSGANVLTF
cdr3_nt: TGTGCCAGCAGCAGGTGGGGAGGCTCTGGGGCCAACGTCCTGACTTTC

v_call: TRBV12-3/TRBV12-4
d_call: TRBD1
clone_size: medium-sized
j_call: TRBJ1-2
cdr3_aa: CASSFVPGGITNYGYTF
cdr3_nt: TGTGCCAGCAGTTTCGTACCAGGGGGGATTACTAACTATGGCTACACCTTC

v_call: TRBV6-2/TRBV6-3
d_call: NA
clone_size: many
j_call: TRBJ2-7
cdr3_aa: CASSYVGIGQYF
cdr3_nt: TGTGCCAGCAGTTACGTCGGAATCGGGCAGTACTTC

v_call: TRBV30
d_call: TRBD1
clone_size: many
j_call: TRBJ2-7
cdr3_aa: CAYRTGGFLDYEQYF
cdr3_nt: TGTGCCTATCGGACAGGGGGCTTCTTGGACTACGAGCAGTACTTC

v_call: TRBV3-1
d_call: NA
clone_size: medium-sized
j_call: TRBJ2-7
cdr3_aa: CASSPSRTTEQYF
cdr3_nt: TGTGCCAGCAGCCCTTCCCGGACCACCGAGCAGTACTTC

v_call: TRBV20-1
d_call: TRBD2
clone_size: many
j_call: TRBJ2-1
cdr3_aa: CSAPSMSGISYNEQFF
cdr3_nt: TGCAGTGCTCCCTCCATGAGCGGGATCTCCTACAATGAGCAGTTCTTC

v_call: TRBV6-2/TRBV6-3
d_call: NA
clone_size: NA
j_call: TRBJ2-7
cdr3_aa: CASSSGVGEQYF
cdr3_nt: TGTGCCAGCAGCTCCGGCGTAGGCGAGCAGTACTTC

v_call: TRBV4-2
d_call: TRBD2
clone_size: NA
j_call: TRBJ2-3
cdr3_aa: CASSQPGTSGSADTQYF
cdr3_nt: TGTGCCAGCAGCCAACCGGGGACTAGCGGGAGTGCAGATACGCAGTATTTT

v_call: TRBV6-5
d_call: NA
clone_size: many
j_call: TRBJ2-7
cdr3_aa: CASSYSGHHEQYF
cdr3_nt: TGTGCCAGCAGTTACTCAGGTCACCACGAGCAGTACTTC

v_call: TRBV7-9
d_call: NA
clone_size: many
j_call: TRBJ1-2
cdr3_aa: CASSPGGVPLDGYTF
cdr3_nt: TGTGCCAGCAGCCCGGGGGGGGTCCCCTTGGATGGCTACACCTTC

v_call: TRBV7-2
d_call: NA
clone_size: many
j_call: TRBJ2-1
cdr3_aa: CASSLQGGGTYNEQFF
cdr3_nt: TGTGCCAGCAGCCTACAGGGCGGAGGTACCTACAATGAGCAGTTCTTC

v_call: TRBV4-3
d_call: TRBD2
clone_size: many
j_call: TRBJ2-1
cdr3_aa: CASSRLPANGGADEQFF
cdr3_nt: TGCGCCAGCAGCCGCCTCCCCGCGAACGGGGGGGCGGATGAGCAGTTCTTC

v_call: TRBV5-1
d_call: NA
clone_size: NA
j_call: TRBJ2-7
cdr3_aa: CASSLGGPITYEQYF
cdr3_nt: TGCGCCAGCAGCTTGGGAGGACCAATAACCTACGAGCAGTACTTC

v_call: TRBV6-6
d_call: NA
clone_size: many
j_call: TRBJ1-5
cdr3_aa: CASIPPGGSQPQHF
cdr3_nt: TGTGCCAGCATTCCCCCTGGGGGAAGTCAGCCCCAGCATTTT

v_call: TRBV7-7
d_call: TRBD1
clone_size: many
j_call: TRBJ2-1
cdr3_aa: CASSLADRGGYNEQFF
cdr3_nt: TGTGCTAGCAGCTTAGCCGACAGGGGAGGATACAATGAGCAGTTCTTC

v_call: TRBV18
d_call: TRBD1
clone_size: many
j_call: TRBJ1-2
cdr3_aa: CASSPRDRANYGYTF
cdr3_nt: TGTGCCAGCTCACCGCGGGACAGAGCTAACTATGGCTACACCTTC

v_call: TRBV12-3/TRBV12-4
d_call: TRBD2
clone_size: many
j_call: TRBJ2-3
cdr3_aa: CASSFNAGVGTDTQYF
cdr3_nt: TGTGCCAGCAGTTTTAACGCGGGAGTGGGCACAGATACGCAGTATTTT

v_call: TRBV18
d_call: TRBD2
clone_size: NA
j_call: TRBJ2-1
cdr3_aa: CASSLLEGAGEYNEQFF
cdr3_nt: TGTGCCAGCTCTCTCTTAGAAGGAGCGGGAGAGTACAATGAGCAGTTCTTC

v_call: TRBV6-5
d_call: TRBD2
clone_size: few
j_call: TRBJ2-5
cdr3_aa: CASSYRPPGLVAGETQYF
cdr3_nt: TGTGCCAGCAGTTATCGACCCCCGGGACTAGTAGCGGGAGAGACCCAGTACTTC

v_call: TRBV27
d_call: NA
clone_size: many
j_call: TRBJ2-1
cdr3_aa: CASSLESYNEQFF
cdr3_nt: TGTGCCAGCAGTTTAGAAAGTTACAATGAGCAGTTCTTC

v_call: TRBV25-1
d_call: NA
clone_size: many
j_call: TRBJ2-1
cdr3_aa: CASSDFYEQFF
cdr3_nt: TGTGCCAGCAGTGATTTTTATGAGCAGTTCTTC

v_call: TRBV7-9
d_call: NA
clone_size: many
j_call: TRBJ1-5
cdr3_aa: CASSSLTNDQPQHF
cdr3_nt: TGTGCCAGCAGCTCGCTCACGAACGATCAGCCCCAGCATTTT

v_call: TRBV20-1
d_call: NA
clone_size: many
j_call: TRBJ2-2
cdr3_aa: CSARAAFEYPGELFF
cdr3_nt: TGCAGTGCTAGAGCAGCGTTTGAGTATCCCGGGGAGCTGTTTTTT

v_call: TRBV7-8
d_call: TRBD2
clone_size: medium-sized
j_call: TRBJ2-1
cdr3_aa: CASSYLLAGGSNEQFF
cdr3_nt: TGTGCCAGCAGCTATCTACTAGCGGGAGGAAGCAATGAGCAGTTCTTC

v_call: TRBV5-1
d_call: NA
clone_size: NA
j_call: TRBJ2-6
cdr3_aa: CASSLEGSSGANVLTF
cdr3_nt: TGCGCCAGCAGCTTGGAAGGCAGCTCTGGGGCCAACGTCCTGACTTTC

v_call: TRBV7-3
d_call: TRBD1
clone_size: many
j_call: TRBJ1-1
cdr3_aa: CASSPRQGALWAFF
cdr3_nt: TGTGCCAGCAGCCCTCGACAGGGGGCCTTATGGGCTTTCTTT